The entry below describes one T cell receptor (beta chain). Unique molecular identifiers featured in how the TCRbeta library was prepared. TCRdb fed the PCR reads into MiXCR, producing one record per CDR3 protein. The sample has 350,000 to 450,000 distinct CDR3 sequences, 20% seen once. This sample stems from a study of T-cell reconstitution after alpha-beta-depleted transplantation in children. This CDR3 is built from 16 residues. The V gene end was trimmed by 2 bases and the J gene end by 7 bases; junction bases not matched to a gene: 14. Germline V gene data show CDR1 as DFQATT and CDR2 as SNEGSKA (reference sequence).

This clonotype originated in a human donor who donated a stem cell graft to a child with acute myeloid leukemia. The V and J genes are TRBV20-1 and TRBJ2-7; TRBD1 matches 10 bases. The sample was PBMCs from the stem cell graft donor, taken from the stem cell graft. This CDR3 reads CSARRGRGQGTEEQYF. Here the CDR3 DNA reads TGCAGTGCTAGACGCGGACGGGGACAGGGGACGGAGGAGCAGTACTTC.